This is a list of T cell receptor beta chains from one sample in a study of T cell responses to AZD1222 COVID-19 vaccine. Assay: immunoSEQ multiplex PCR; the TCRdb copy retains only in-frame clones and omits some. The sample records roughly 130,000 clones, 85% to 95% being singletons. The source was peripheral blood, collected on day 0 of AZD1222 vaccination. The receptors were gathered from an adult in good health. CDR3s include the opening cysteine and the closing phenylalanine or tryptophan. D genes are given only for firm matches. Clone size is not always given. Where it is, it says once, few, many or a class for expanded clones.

TGTGCCAGCAGCTTAAAGGGGTTCTCTGAAGCTTTCTTT	CASSLKGFSEAFF	TRBV27	TRBJ1-1	-	-
TGTGCCTGGAGTGTAAATGCTGGAAACACCATATATTTT	CAWSVNAGNTIYF	TRBV30	TRBJ1-3	-	-
TGTGCCAGCAGCCCGGACGACCCCTACGAGCAGTACTTC	CASSPDDPYEQYF	TRBV6-6	TRBJ2-7	-	-
TGTGCCAGCAGCCCGCTCGGGACCCCCGTCGCTGAAGCTTTCTTT	CASSPLGTPVAEAFF	TRBV7-6	TRBJ1-1	-	-
TGTGCCAGCAGCTTGGCGGGCCGGTTCAATCAGCCCCAGCATTTT	CASSLAGRFNQPQHF	TRBV5-5	TRBJ1-5	-	-
TGCGCCAGCAGCTTCGGTGGGAGCTATGGCTACACCTTC	CASSFGGSYGYTF	TRBV5-1	TRBJ1-2	-	-
TGTGCCAGCAGTGAAGCGGGCGGGAGAGCTACCGGGGAGCTGTTTTTT	CASSEAGGRATGELFF	TRBV2	TRBJ2-2	-	TRBD2
TGCGCCAGCAGCCAAGATCGGGGGTACAATCAGCCCCAGCATTTT	CASSQDRGYNQPQHF	TRBV4-3	TRBJ1-5	-	-
TGTGCCACCAGCACCAGGGACGGCTATGGCTACACCTTC	CATSTRDGYGYTF	TRBV15	TRBJ1-2	-	-
TGTGCCACCAGCAGAGAACTCGGAGTCTACAATGAGCAGTTCTTC	CATSRELGVYNEQFF	TRBV15	TRBJ2-1	-	-
TGCGCCAGCAGCTTCACGGGGGATCAGCCCCAGCATTTT	CASSFTGDQPQHF	TRBV5-1	TRBJ1-5	-	-
TGTGCCAGCAGCCAAGCAGTTGGGGGGACAGATACGCAGTATTTT	CASSQAVGGTDTQYF	TRBV4-2	TRBJ2-3	-	-
TGTGCCAGCAAACCGTATGCTGGAAACACCATATATTTT	CASKPYAGNTIYF	TRBV6-5	TRBJ1-3	-	-
TGTGCCAGCAGACCGGGACTAGCGGGGGGTAGCACAGATACGCAGTATTTT	CASRPGLAGGSTDTQYF	TRBV2	TRBJ2-3	-	TRBD2
TGTGCCAGCAGTGAACAGGGGACAGGGCTTATCGACGAGCAGTACTTC	CASSEQGTGLIDEQYF	TRBV2	TRBJ2-7	-	TRBD1
TGTGCCAGCAGCGCCACAGGGGCGGATCAGCCCCAGCATTTT	CASSATGADQPQHF	TRBV14	TRBJ1-5	once	TRBD1
TGTGCCAGTAGTATCCCCCAAACGGGGGGGGCTTTCTTT	CASSIPQTGGAFF	TRBV19	TRBJ1-1	-	-
TGCGCCAGCAGCCAAGAGGCTAGCGGGCAGTCATGGGAGACCCAGTACTTC	CASSQEASGQSWETQYF	TRBV4-1	TRBJ2-5	-	TRBD2
TGTGCCAGCAGCCCCTTTAGCCCCCCAACCCAGTACTTC	CASSPFSPPTQYF	TRBV7-9	TRBJ2-5	-	-
TGTGCCATCAGTGGGGGGGATGGCTATGGCTACACCTTC	CAISGGDGYGYTF	TRBV10-3	TRBJ1-2	once	-
TGTGCCAGCAGTTTCTACGGGCGAAACACCATATATTTT	CASSFYGRNTIYF	TRBV28	TRBJ1-3	-	-
TGTGCCAGCAGCTTCAGGACGTGGAATGAGCAGTTCTTC	CASSFRTWNEQFF	TRBV11-3	TRBJ2-1	-	-
TGTGCCAGTAGTCCCGGACAGGGGGAAGGTTCGGGGGAGCTGTTTTTT	CASSPGQGEGSGELFF	TRBV19	TRBJ2-2	-	TRBD1
TGTGCCAGCAGTGAGTTTCGGGAATCGGGGGGACTCCAAGAGACCCAGTACTTC	CASSEFRESGGLQETQYF	TRBV2	TRBJ2-5	few	TRBD2
TGTGCCAGCAGGGCGGGCCCGCTGTATGGCTACACCTTC	CASRAGPLYGYTF	TRBV6-5	TRBJ1-2	-	-
TGTGCCAGCAGTGAAGCTCTTTATGAAGCTTTCTTT	CASSEALYEAFF	TRBV6-1	TRBJ1-1	-	-
TGTGCCAGCAGTGTCAGCAAATTGAACACTGAAGCTTTCTTT	CASSVSKLNTEAFF	TRBV6-2/TRBV6-3	TRBJ1-1	-	-
TGTGCCAGCAGCGCGACCGCCCCTAGCGCCTACAATGAGCAGTTCTTC	CASSATAPSAYNEQFF	TRBV11-2	TRBJ2-1	-	-
TGTGCCAGCAGCTCCTTACCCCCTCTAGCGGGGGCTTTCAATGAGCAGTTCTTC	CASSSLPPLAGAFNEQFF	TRBV7-2	TRBJ2-1	-	TRBD2
TGTGCCACCAGTGTTCCGGGACTAGCGGGATCTGAGCAGTTCTTC	CATSVPGLAGSEQFF	TRBV24-1	TRBJ2-1	-	TRBD2
TGCGCCAGCAGGGCAGGGACATGGACTGAAGCTTTCTTT	CASRAGTWTEAFF	TRBV10-1	TRBJ1-1	-	-
TGTGCCAGCAGCGACAGGGGGACCCAAGAGACCCAGTACTTC	CASSDRGTQETQYF	TRBV6-5	TRBJ2-5	once	TRBD1
TGTGCCAGCAGCTCCCGGGGCTCGGCTAATGAAAAACTGTTTTTT	CASSSRGSANEKLFF	TRBV7-2	TRBJ1-4	-	-
TGTGCCACCAGCAGAGAACTCCAAGAGACCCAGTACTTC	CATSRELQETQYF	TRBV15	TRBJ2-5	-	-
TGTGCCAGCAGTTTAACGGGGCCCGGCTCTGGAAACACCATATATTTT	CASSLTGPGSGNTIYF	TRBV27	TRBJ1-3	once	-
TGTGCCAGTAGGTGGTCAGCAACTAATGAAAAACTGTTTTTT	CASRWSATNEKLFF	TRBV19	TRBJ1-4	-	-
TGTGCCACCAGTGTGAGCGGGAAGAGCTATGAGCAGTTCTTC	CATSVSGKSYEQFF	TRBV24-1	TRBJ2-1	-	TRBD2
TGTGCCACAAGGGACAGGGACACCGGGGAGCTGTTTTTT	CATRDRDTGELFF	TRBV6-5	TRBJ2-2	-	TRBD1
TGTGCCAGCAGCTTGTTACAGGGGCTCCGAGCTGGCTACACCTTC	CASSLLQGLRAGYTF	TRBV5-6	TRBJ1-2	-	TRBD1
TGTGCCAGCAGGCCCTCACCGTATAATTCACCCCTCCACTTT	CASRPSPYNSPLHF	TRBV6-1	TRBJ1-6	-	-
TGTGCCAGCAGTGAGGGACGGGGACAGGGTTCACCCCTCCACTTT	CASSEGRGQGSPLHF	TRBV2	TRBJ1-6	few	TRBD1
TGTGCCAGTAGTATGGGATATGGCTACACCTTC	CASSMGYGYTF	TRBV19	TRBJ1-2	-	-
TGCGCCAGCAGCCATCCTGTACATGGCGGGAGTAGCCCCTACGAGCAGTACTTC	CASSHPVHGGSSPYEQYF	TRBV4-1	TRBJ2-7	-	TRBD2
TGTGCCAGCAGCAAACAAACAGGGAGAGCTTTCTTT	CASSKQTGRAFF	TRBV21-1	TRBJ1-1	few	-
TGCGCCAGCAGCAGCGGGGACGAGCAGTACTTC	CASSSGDEQYF	TRBV5-1	TRBJ2-7	-	TRBD2
TGTGCCAGCAGCGCCGGGCCCGGAAACATTCAGTACTTC	CASSAGPGNIQYF	TRBV9	TRBJ2-4	-	-
TGCGCCAGCAGCTTGTTAGGGAGACCCTACGAGCAGTACTTC	CASSLLGRPYEQYF	TRBV5-1	TRBJ2-7	-	-
TGTGCCAGCAGCACCGGACAGGGAGCGAGAGGCTACACCTTC	CASSTGQGARGYTF	TRBV28	TRBJ1-2	-	TRBD1
TGTGCCAGCAGCTTGCTTTCAGGGTACGAGCAGTACTTC	CASSLLSGYEQYF	TRBV5-5	TRBJ2-7	-	-
TGTGCCAGCAGCCAAGTTCCCCAGGGTGGCTACACCTTC	CASSQVPQGGYTF	TRBV3-1/TRBV3-2	TRBJ1-2	-	-
TGTGCCAGCAGCGGCGCGACAGCCTATGGCTACACCTTC	CASSGATAYGYTF	TRBV9	TRBJ1-2	-	-
TGTGCCACCGTAGGAGGGGGGGGACTCAACTCTGGAAACACCATATATTTT	CATVGGGGLNSGNTIYF	TRBV11-2	TRBJ1-3	-	-
TGTGCCAGCAGTTCTTGGACGGATACGCAGTATTTT	CASSSWTDTQYF	TRBV6-5	TRBJ2-3	-	-
TGTGCCAGCAGCAGACAGGGGGCGAACACCGGGGAGCTGTTTTTT	CASSRQGANTGELFF	TRBV2	TRBJ2-2	-	TRBD1
TGTGCCACCAGCAGAGGACCAGACTACTATGGCTACACCTTC	CATSRGPDYYGYTF	TRBV15	TRBJ1-2	-	-
TGTGCCAGTAGTATGAGATTTCAGGGTTCGGAGACCCAGTACTTC	CASSMRFQGSETQYF	TRBV19	TRBJ2-5	-	-
TGTGCCAGCTCACCATCGCGGACCGCCCCTCATGAGCAGTTCTTC	CASSPSRTAPHEQFF	TRBV18	TRBJ2-1	once	-
TGTGCCAGCAGTGAACACGGGGGGCGCGAAAACATTCAGTACTTC	CASSEHGGRENIQYF	TRBV6-1	TRBJ2-4	-	-
TGTGCCAGCAGTCGGGACCACAATCAGCCCCAGCATTTT	CASSRDHNQPQHF	TRBV5-4	TRBJ1-5	medium-sized	-